This T cell receptor (beta chain) was documented in a study of CD8+CD57+ T cells in acquired aplastic anemia. Study conclusions and caveats: Patients and controls were found to share 25 to 30 CD8+ CDR3 sequences.

On this clonotype itself: The antigen remains undetermined.

This CDR3 has 16 residues. Trimming pared 3 bases from V and 4 bases from J, leaving 13 bases between. Germline V lookup: CDR1 LGHNA, CDR2 YNFKEQ. The sequenced patients had an expansion of CD8+CD57+ cells seen by flow cytometry. TCR beta VDJ and CDR3 were profiled, and genomic DNA was the template. TCRdb reanalysed the reads using MiXCR and keeps one entry per CDR3 protein. The table lists approximately 250,000 distinct CDR3 sequences, less than 85% of them singletons, with over 35% in the top ten. The rearrangement uses TRBV4-2 and TRBJ1-6; the D gene is possibly TRBD1 (6 bases). The TCR comes from a human donor with aplastic anemia. The sequencing sample was made of sorted CD4+, CD8+, or CD8+CD57+ T cells (not recorded which) from PBMCs. CDR3 region: CASSHEGQGYNSPLHF. DNA for the CDR3: TGTGCCAGCAGCCACGAGGGACAAGGATATAATTCACCCCTCCACTTT.